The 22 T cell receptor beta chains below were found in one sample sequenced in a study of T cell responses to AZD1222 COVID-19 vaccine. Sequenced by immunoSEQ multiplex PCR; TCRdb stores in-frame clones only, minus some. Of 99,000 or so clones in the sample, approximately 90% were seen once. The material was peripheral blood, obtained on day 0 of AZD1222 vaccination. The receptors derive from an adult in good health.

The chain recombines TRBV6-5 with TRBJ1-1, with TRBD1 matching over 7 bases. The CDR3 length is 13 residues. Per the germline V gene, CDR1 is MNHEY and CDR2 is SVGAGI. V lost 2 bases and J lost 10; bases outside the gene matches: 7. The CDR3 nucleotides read TGTGCCAGCAGTTACCAAAGACAGGGCGGAGCTTTCTTT. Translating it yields CASSYQRQGGAFF.

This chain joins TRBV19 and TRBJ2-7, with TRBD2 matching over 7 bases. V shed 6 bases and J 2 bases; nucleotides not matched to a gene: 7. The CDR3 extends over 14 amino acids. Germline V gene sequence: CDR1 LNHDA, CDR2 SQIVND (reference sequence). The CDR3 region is CASSGGSSPYEQYF. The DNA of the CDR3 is TGTGCCAGTAGCGGCGGGAGTTCGCCCTACGAGCAGTACTTC.

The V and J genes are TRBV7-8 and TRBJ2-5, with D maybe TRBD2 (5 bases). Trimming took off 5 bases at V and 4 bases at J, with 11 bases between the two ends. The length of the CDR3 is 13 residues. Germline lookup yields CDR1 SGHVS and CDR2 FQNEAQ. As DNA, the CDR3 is TGTGCCAGCAGCCTGGACTTCGGAGAGACCCAGTACTTC. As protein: CASSLDFGETQYF.

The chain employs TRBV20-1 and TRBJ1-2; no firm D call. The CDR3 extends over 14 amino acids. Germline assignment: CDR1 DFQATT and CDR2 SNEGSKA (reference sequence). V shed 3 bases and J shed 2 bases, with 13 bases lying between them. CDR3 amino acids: CSASPLLRNYGYTF. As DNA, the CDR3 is TGCAGTGCTAGTCCTCTACTACGAAACTATGGCTACACCTTC.

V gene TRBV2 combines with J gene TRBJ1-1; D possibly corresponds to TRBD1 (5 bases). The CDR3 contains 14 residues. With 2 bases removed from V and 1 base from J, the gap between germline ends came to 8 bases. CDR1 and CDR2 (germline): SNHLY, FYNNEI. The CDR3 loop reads CASSELQGNTEAFF. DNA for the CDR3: TGTGCCAGCAGTGAACTGCAGGGGAACACTGAAGCTTTCTTT.

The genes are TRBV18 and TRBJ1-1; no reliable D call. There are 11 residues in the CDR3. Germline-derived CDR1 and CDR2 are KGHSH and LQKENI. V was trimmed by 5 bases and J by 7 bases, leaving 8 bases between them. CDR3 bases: TGTGCCAGCTCAAAGGGCTATGAAGCTTTCTTT. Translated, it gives CASSKGYEAFF.

The CDR3 DNA sequence: TGTGCCAGCAGTGTAGGACAGGGGATCTCTGGAAACACCATATATTTT. Translating it yields CASSVGQGISGNTIYF. V gene TRBV28 combines with J gene TRBJ1-3; 9 nucleotides align to TRBD1. Germline assignment: CDR1 MDHEN and CDR2 SYDVKM. After removal of 5 bases from V and 0 bases from J, the junction contained 5 bases not matched to a gene. This CDR3 has 16 amino acids.

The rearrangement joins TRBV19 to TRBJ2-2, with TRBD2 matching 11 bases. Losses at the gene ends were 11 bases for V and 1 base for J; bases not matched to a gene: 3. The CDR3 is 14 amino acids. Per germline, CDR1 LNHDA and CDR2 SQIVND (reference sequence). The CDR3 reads CAATSGGNTGELFF. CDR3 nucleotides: TGTGCCGCCACTAGCGGGGGGAACACCGGGGAGCTGTTTTTT.

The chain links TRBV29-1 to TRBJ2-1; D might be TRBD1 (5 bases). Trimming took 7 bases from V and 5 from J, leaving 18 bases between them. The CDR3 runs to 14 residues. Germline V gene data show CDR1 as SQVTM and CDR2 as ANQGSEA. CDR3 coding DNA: TGCAGCGCTATCCGGCCACCAGGGAACAATGAGCAGTTCTTC. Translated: CSAIRPPGNNEQFF.

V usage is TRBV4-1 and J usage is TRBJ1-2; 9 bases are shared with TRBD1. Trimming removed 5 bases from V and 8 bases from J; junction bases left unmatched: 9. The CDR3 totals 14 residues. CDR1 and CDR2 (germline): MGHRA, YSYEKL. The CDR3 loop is CASSYRGRGEGYTF. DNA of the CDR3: TGCGCCAGCAGCTACAGGGGGCGAGGGGAAGGCTACACCTTC.

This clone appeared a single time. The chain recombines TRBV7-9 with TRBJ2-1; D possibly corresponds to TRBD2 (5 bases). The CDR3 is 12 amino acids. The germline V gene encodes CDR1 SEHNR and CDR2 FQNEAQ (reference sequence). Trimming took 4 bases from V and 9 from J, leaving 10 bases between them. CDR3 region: CASSYYAGEQFF. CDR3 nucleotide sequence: TGTGCCAGCAGCTACTATGCGGGTGAGCAGTTCTTC.

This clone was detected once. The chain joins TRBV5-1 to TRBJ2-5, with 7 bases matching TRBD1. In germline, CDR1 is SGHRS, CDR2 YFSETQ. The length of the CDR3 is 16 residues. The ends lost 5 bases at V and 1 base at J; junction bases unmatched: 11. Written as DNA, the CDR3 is TGCGCCAGCAGTCCACCAATGGGACAGATCCAAGAGACCCAGTACTTC. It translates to CASSPPMGQIQETQYF.

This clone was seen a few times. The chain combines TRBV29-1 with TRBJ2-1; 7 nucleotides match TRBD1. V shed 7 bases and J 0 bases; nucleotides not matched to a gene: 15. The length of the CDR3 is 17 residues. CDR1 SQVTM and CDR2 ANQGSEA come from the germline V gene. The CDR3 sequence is CSADTWTGPSSYNEQFF. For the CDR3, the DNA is TGCAGCGCTGATACCTGGACAGGCCCTAGCTCCTACAATGAGCAGTTCTTC.

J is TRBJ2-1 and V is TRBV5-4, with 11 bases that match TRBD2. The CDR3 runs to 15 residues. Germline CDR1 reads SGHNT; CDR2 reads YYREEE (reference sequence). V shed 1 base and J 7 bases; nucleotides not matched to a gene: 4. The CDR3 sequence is CASSLTSGSINEQFF. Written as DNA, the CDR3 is TGTGCCAGCAGCTTGACTAGCGGGAGTATAAATGAGCAGTTCTTC.

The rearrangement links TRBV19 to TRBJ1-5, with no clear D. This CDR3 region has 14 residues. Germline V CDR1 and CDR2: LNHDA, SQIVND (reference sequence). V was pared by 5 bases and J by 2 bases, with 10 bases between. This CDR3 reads CASSDDSGNQPQHF. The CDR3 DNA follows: TGTGCCAGTAGTGACGACTCCGGCAATCAGCCCCAGCATTTT.

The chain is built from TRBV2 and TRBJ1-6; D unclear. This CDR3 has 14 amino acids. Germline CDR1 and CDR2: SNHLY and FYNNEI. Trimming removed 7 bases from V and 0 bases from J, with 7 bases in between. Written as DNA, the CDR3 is TGTGCCAGCATTCGGAGCTCCTATAATTCACCCCTCCACTTT. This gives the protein CASIRSSYNSPLHF. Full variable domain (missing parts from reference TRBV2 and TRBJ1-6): EPEVTQTPSHQVTQMGQEVILRCVPISNHLYFYWYRQILGQKVEFLVSFYNNEISEKSEIFDDQFSVERPDGSNFTLKIRSTKLEDSAMYFCASIRSSYNSPLHFGNGTRLTVT.

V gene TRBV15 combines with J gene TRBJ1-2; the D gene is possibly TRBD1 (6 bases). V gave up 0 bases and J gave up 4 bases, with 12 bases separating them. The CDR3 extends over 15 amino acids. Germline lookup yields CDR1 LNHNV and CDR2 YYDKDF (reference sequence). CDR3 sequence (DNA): TGTGCCACCAGCAGAGATCGGGGGCAGGGCTATGGCTACACCTTC. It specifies CATSRDRGQGYGYTF.

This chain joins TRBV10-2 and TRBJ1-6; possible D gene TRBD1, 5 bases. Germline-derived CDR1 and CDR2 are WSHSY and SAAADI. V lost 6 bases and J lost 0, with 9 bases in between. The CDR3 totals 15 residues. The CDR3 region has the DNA TGCGCCAGCAGCGGGGGAAGCTCCTATAATTCACCCCTCCACTTT. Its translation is CASSGGSSYNSPLHF.

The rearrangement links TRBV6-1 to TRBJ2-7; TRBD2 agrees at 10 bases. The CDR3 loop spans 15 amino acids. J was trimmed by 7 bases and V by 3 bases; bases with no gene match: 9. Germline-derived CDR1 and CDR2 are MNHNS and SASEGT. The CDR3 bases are TGTGCCAGCAGTGAGAGGAGCGGGAGGGCTGGTGAGCAGTACTTC. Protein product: CASSERSGRAGEQYF.

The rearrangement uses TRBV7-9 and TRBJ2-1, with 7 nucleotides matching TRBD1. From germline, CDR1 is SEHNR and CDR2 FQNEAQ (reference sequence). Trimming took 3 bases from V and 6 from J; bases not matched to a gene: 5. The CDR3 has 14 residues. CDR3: CASSFPTGVNEQFF. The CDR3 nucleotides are TGTGCCAGCAGCTTCCCTACAGGGGTCAATGAGCAGTTCTTC.

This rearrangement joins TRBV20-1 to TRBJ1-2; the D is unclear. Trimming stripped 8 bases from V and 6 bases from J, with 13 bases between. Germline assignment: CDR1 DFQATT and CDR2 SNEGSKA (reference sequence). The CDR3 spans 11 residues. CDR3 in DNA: TGCAGTTCTGAGCGAGGGAATGGCTACACCTTC. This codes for CSSERGNGYTF.

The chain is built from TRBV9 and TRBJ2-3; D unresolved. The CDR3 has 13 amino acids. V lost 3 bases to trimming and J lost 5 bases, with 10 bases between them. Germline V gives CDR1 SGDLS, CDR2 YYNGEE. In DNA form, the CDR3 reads TGTGCCAGCAGCGCATCAGTGGAAGATACGCAGTATTTT. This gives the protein CASSASVEDTQYF. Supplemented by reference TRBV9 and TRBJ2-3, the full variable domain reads DSGVTQTPKHLITATGQRVTLRCSPRSGDLSVYWYQQSLDQGLQFLIQYYNGEERAKGNILERFSAQQFPDLHSELNLSSLELGDSALYFCASSASVEDTQYFGPGTRLTVL.